This T cell receptor (beta chain) was recorded in a study of T cell repertoires in cytomegalovirus infection. This clonotype occurred a few times. Its antigen is still unknown. TCRdb reanalysed the reads using MiXCR and keeps one entry per CDR3 protein. The table shows roughly 350,000 distinct CDR3 sequences, with about 34% occurring only once. The CDR3 loop spans 17 amino acids. Germline V gives CDR1 LGHNT, CDR2 FRNRAP. Trimming took 0 bases from V and 0 from J, leaving 14 bases between them. The V call is TRBV12-5, the J call TRBJ1-1, with D tentatively TRBD1 (5 bases). The receptor comes from a human donor in good health (CMV status not recorded). Some clones in this sample may be carry-over from other donors' samples. The source material was cultured PBMCs, sampled from culture after CMV antigen stimulation. The CDR3, as DNA: TGTGCTAGTGGTTTGGTACGGGCAGGGAATATGAACACTGAAGCTTTCTTT. It yields the protein CASGLVRAGNMNTEAFF.